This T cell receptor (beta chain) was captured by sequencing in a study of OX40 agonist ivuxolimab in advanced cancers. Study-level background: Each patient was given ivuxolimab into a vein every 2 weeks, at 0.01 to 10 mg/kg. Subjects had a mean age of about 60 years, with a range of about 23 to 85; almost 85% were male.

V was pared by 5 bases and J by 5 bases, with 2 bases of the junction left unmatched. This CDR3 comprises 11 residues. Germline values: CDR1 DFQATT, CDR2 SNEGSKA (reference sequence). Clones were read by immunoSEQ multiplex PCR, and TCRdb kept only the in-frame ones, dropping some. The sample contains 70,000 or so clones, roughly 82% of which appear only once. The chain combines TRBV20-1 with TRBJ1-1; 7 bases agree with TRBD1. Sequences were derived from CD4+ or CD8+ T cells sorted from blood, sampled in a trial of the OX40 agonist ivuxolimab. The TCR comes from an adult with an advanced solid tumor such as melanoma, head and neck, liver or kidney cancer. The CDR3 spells CSAAGGTEAFF. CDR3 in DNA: TGCAGTGCTGCAGGGGGGACTGAAGCTTTCTTT.